Below, one T cell receptor (beta chain) is given with its context. The antigen remains undetermined. Expressed TCRB transcripts were sequenced because the entire RNA isolate underwent reverse transcription. The method was immunoSEQ multiplex PCR; TCRdb's version includes in-frame clones alone and lacks a portion of them. The data show a few hundred thousand clones, approximately 16% seen once. This CDR3 spans 16 amino acids. Unmatched junction bases numbered 6, after V lost 1 base and J lost 1 base. Per the germline V gene, CDR1 is SGHDT and CDR2 is YYEEEE. The sample is drawn from a study of beta chain features in type 1 diabetes. Whole-study findings and limits: Compared to healthy donors, patients appeared to have naive, central memory and Treg TCRB repertoires that were more alike.

This chain connects TRBV5-6 to TRBJ1-1, with 8 bases aligning to TRBD1. This clonotype was obtained from a woman aged 18-29 years in good health. Sequenced input: naive CD4+ T cells from blood. In nucleotides, the CDR3 is TGTGCCAGCAGCTTGTGGCAGGGGGCCTGGAACACTGAAGCTTTCTTT. Translating gives CASSLWQGAWNTEAFF.